These T cell receptor beta chains were read from a single sample in a study of T cells after yellow fever vaccination. One entry per CDR3 protein, called by TCRdb with MiXCR from the 5' RACE reads. In the table there are roughly 330,000 distinct CDR3 sequences, 6.8% of which are singletons. This specimen consisted of PBMCs, obtained roughly 46 days after the first yellow fever vaccination. The receptors were sampled from a man in his late teens or twenties who received the YFV17D yellow fever vaccine. CDR3s include the opening cysteine and the closing phenylalanine or tryptophan. A D gene is named only where the DNA matches it firmly. The listing skips clone size in some rows; elsewhere it reads once, few, many or a size class.

v_call,clone_size,j_call,d_call,cdr3_aa,cdr3_nt
TRBV5-1,NA,TRBJ2-5,TRBD1,CASSSPGQGMETQYF,TGCGCCAGCAGCTCGCCGGGACAGGGTATGGAGACCCAGTACTTC
TRBV7-9,many,TRBJ2-5,NA,CASSFPPGETQYF,TGTGCCAGCAGCTTCCCCCCGGGAGAGACCCAGTACTTC
TRBV4-2,few,TRBJ2-1,NA,CAMSPGRRHNEQFF,TGTGCCATGAGCCCCGGGCGACGGCACAATGAGCAGTTCTTC
TRBV18,NA,TRBJ2-5,NA,CASSPTEERETQYF,TGTGCCAGCTCACCAACGGAGGAGAGAGAGACCCAGTACTTC
TRBV12-5,few,TRBJ1-4,TRBD1,CASGLGDSRNEKLFF,TGTGCTAGTGGTTTGGGGGACAGCCGTAATGAAAAACTGTTTTTT
TRBV11-2,many,TRBJ1-1,NA,CASSFWVGTLTEAFF,TGTGCCAGCAGCTTTTGGGTTGGGACCCTCACTGAAGCTTTCTTT
TRBV12-3/TRBV12-4,few,TRBJ1-2,NA,CASTHSENYGYTF,TGTGCCAGCACCCACAGTGAGAACTATGGCTACACCTTC
TRBV7-9,NA,TRBJ1-1,NA,CASSPPVGGDTEAFF,TGTGCCAGCAGCCCGCCGGTGGGGGGGGACACTGAAGCTTTCTTT
TRBV20-1,NA,TRBJ2-5,TRBD2,CSAPPRSGALGTQYF,TGCAGTGCTCCACCCCGGAGCGGGGCCCTGGGGACCCAGTACTTC
TRBV6-2/TRBV6-3,few,TRBJ1-4,NA,CASSYADANPNEKLFF,TGTGCCAGCAGTTACGCGGACGCAAATCCTAATGAAAAACTGTTTTTT
TRBV15,few,TRBJ2-1,TRBD1,CATSRDLPDRASEQFF,TGTGCCACCAGCAGAGATCTTCCGGACAGGGCCAGTGAGCAGTTCTTC
TRBV29-1,few,TRBJ2-7,NA,CSVEDEVKKEYF,TGCAGCGTTGAGGATGAAGTCAAGAAGGAGTACTTC
TRBV5-8,few,TRBJ2-6,NA,CASSLAKESGANVLTF,TGTGCCAGCAGCTTGGCCAAGGAGTCTGGGGCCAACGTCCTGACTTTC
TRBV3-1,NA,TRBJ2-2,NA,CASSQVRWGRTGELFF,TGTGCCAGCAGCCAAGTTAGGTGGGGGCGAACCGGGGAGCTGTTTTTT
TRBV21-1,NA,TRBJ2-7,NA,CAMSPQLICYEQYF,TGTGCCATGAGCCCCCAGCTGATCTGCTACGAGCAGTACTTC
TRBV20-1,NA,TRBJ2-2,NA,CSAAPAYGNTGELFF,TGCAGTGCTGCCCCTGCATACGGGAACACCGGGGAGCTGTTTTTT
TRBV4-1,NA,TRBJ2-3,NA,CASSQFGGPTDTQYF,TGCGCCAGCAGCCAATTTGGGGGGCCCACAGATACGCAGTATTTT
TRBV5-1,few,TRBJ2-3,TRBD2,CASSSLAGAAVDTQYF,TGCGCCAGCAGCTCCCTAGCGGGGGCCGCGGTAGATACGCAGTATTTT
TRBV10-3,NA,TRBJ1-6,NA,CAIRTRINSPLHF,TGTGCCATCAGGACCCGGATTAATTCACCCCTCCACTTT
TRBV11-2,few,TRBJ2-5,TRBD2,CASNGLAWETQYF,TGTGCCAGCAACGGACTAGCGTGGGAGACCCAGTACTTC
TRBV4-1,few,TRBJ1-1,NA,CASSQDLPRVGTEAFF,TGCGCCAGCAGCCAAGATCTGCCCCGTGTGGGCACTGAAGCTTTCTTT
TRBV24-1,NA,TRBJ2-7,NA,CATSSRGGRSYEQYF,TGTGCCACCAGTAGCCGCGGGGGCCGCTCCTACGAGCAGTACTTC